This T cell receptor beta chain emerged from a study of cytomegalovirus exposure and HLA in healthy donors. The junction had 9 bases not matched to a gene; V was cut back by 6 bases and J by 3 bases. Germline CDR1 reads LNHDA; CDR2 reads SQIVND (reference sequence). The CDR3 consists of 15 residues. Of note for this clone: Its specificity is not known.

General study results and limits: DRB1 had the most TCR associations and HLA-C the fewest, a later analysis found, with rates varying by HLA locus.

The PCR employed 60 Vbeta primers together with 13 Jbeta primers. Repertoires were generated with immunoSEQ multiplex PCR, while TCRdb's copy carries only in-frame clones and drops some. Here the sample spans 130,000 to 150,000 clones, 75% to 90% being singletons. Sequencing was performed on PBMCs. The V and J genes are TRBV19 and TRBJ1-1; the match to TRBD1 covers 8 bases. The sequence was collected from a man aged 35 to 55 in good health and CMV-seronegative. CDR3 coding DNA: TGTGCCAGTAGGCCGGACAGGGTACGGGACACTGAAGCTTTCTTT. This sequence encodes CASRPDRVRDTEAFF.